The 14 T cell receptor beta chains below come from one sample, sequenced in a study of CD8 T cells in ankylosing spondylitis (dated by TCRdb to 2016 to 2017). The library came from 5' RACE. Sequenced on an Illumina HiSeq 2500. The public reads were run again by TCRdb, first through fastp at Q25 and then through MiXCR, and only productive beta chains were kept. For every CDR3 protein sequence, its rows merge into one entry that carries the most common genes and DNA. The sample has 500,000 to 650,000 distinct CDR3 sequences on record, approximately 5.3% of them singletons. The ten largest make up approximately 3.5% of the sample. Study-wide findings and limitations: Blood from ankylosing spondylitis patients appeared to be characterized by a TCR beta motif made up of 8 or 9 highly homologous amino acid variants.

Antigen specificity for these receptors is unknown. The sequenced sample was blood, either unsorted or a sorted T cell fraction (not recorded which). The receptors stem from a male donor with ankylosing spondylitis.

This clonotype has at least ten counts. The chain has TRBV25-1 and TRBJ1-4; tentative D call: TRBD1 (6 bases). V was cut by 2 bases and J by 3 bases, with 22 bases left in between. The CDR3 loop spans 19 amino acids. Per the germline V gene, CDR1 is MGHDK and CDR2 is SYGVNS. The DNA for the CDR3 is TGTGCCAGCAGTGAAATAATACAGGGAGGAGGAGTACCTAATGAAAAACTGTTTTTT. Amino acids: CASSEIIQGGGVPNEKLFF.

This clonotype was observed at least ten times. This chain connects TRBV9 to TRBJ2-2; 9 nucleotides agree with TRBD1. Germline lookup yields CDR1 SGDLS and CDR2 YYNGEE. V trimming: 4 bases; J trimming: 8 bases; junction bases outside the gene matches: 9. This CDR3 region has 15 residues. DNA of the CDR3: TGTGCCAGCAGCCTGACCCGGGACAGGGTAGGGGAGCTGTTTTTT. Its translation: CASSLTRDRVGELFF.

The CDR3 coding sequence is TGTGCCAGCTCAACCTCGAACACCGGGGAGCTGTTTTTT. This sequence encodes CASSTSNTGELFF. The chain has TRBV28 and TRBJ2-2; no definite D call. Germline-derived CDR1 and CDR2 are MDHEN and SYDVKM. Between the trimmed V and J ends, which lost 8 bases and 0 bases, there was a span of 7 bases. The CDR3 totals 13 residues.

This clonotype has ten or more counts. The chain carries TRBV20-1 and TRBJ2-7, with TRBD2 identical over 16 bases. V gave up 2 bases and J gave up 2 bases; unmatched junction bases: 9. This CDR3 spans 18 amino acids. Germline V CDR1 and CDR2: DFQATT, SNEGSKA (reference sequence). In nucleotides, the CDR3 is TGCAGTGCTAGACCACAGGGACTAGCGGGAGGGGACCCCTACGAGCAGTACTTC. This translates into CSARPQGLAGGDPYEQYF.

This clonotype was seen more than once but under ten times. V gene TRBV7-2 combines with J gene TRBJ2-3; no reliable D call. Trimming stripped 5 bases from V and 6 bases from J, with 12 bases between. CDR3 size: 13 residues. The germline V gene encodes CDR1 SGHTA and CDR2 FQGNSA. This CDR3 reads CASSLILADTQYF. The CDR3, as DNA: TGTGCCAGCAGCCTCATATTGGCCGATACGCAGTATTTT.

The CDR3 sequence: CAISPDRAAGELFF. CDR3 nucleotide sequence: TGTGCCATCAGTCCAGACAGGGCGGCCGGGGAGCTGTTTTTT. The rearrangement links TRBV10-3 to TRBJ2-2; 7 bases are shared with TRBD1. Germline-derived CDR1 and CDR2 are ENHRY and SYGVKD. Losses at the gene ends were 5 bases for V and 6 bases for J; bases not matched to a gene: 6. CDR3 length: 14 residues.

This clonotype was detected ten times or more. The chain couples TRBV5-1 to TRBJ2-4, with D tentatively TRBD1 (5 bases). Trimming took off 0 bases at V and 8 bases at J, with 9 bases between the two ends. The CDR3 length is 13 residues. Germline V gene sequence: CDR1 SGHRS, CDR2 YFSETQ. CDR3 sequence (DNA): TGCGCCAGCAGCTTGGGGTTAGGGGACATTCAGTACTTC. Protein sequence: CASSLGLGDIQYF.

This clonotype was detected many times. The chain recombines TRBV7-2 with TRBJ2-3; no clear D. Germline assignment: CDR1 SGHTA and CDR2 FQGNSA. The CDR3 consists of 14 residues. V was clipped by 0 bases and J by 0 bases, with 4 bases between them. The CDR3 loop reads CASSLAVSTDTQYF. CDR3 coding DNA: TGTGCCAGCAGCTTAGCGGTTAGCACAGATACGCAGTATTTT. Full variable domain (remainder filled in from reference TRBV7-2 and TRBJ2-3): GAGVSQSPSNKVTEKGKDVELRCDPISGHTALYWYRQSLGQGLEFLIYFQGNSAPDKSGLPSDRFSAERTGGSVSTLTIQRTQQEDSAVYLCASSLAVSTDTQYFGPGTRLTVL.

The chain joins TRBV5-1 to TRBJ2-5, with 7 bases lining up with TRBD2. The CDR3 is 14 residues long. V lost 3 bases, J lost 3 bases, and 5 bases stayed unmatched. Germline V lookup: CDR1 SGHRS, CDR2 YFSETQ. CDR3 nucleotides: TGCGCCAGCAGCTGGGACCGGGGGGAAGAGACCCAGTACTTC. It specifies CASSWDRGEETQYF. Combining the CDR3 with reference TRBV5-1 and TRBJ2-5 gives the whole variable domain KAGVTQTPRYLIKTRGQQVTLSCSPISGHRSVSWYQQTPGQGLQFLFEYFSETQRNKGNFPGRFSGRQFSNSRSEMNVSTLELGDSALYLCASSWDRGEETQYFGPGTRLLVL.

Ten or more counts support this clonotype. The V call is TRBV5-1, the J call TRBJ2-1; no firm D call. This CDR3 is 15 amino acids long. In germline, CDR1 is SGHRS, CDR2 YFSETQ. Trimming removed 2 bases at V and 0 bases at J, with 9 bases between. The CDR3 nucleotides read TGCGCCAGCAGCTTAGCTATCCGCTCCTACAATGAGCAGTTCTTC. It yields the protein CASSLAIRSYNEQFF.

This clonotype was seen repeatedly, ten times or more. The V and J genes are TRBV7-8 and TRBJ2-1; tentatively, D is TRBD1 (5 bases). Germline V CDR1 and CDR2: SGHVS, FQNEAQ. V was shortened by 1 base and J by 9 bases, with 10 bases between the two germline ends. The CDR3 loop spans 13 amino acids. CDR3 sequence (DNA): TGTGCCAGCAGCTTAGGCAGGGCAGGTGAGCAGTTCTTC. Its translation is CASSLGRAGEQFF.

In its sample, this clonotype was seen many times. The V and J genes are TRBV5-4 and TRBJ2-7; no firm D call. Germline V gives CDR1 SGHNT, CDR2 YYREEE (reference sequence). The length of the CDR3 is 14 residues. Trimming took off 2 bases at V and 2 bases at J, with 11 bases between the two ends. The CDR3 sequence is CASSLPGRTYEQYF. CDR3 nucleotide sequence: TGTGCCAGCAGCTTACCAGGACGGACCTACGAGCAGTACTTC.

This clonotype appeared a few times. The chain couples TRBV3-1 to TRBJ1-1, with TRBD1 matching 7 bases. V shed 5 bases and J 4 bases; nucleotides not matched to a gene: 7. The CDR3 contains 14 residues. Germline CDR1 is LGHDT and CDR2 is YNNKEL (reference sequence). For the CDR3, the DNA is TGTGCCAGCAGCGCCGACAGGGCGGCCACTGAAGCTTTCTTT. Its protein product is CASSADRAATEAFF.

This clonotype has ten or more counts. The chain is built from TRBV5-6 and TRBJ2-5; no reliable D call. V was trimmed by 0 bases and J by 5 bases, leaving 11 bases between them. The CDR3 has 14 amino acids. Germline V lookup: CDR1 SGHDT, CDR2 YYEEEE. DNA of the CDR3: TGTGCCAGCAGCTTGGGACCCCCTGGGGAGACCCAGTACTTC. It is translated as CASSLGPPGETQYF.